This TCR beta chain came from a study of blood T cell repertoires in COVID-19. Study context: Nucleic acid was either cDNA or gDNA, and it came from T cells, B-cell-depleted T cells, or PBMCs.

CDR1 and CDR2 from the germline V gene are MDHEN and SYDVKM. The CDR3 length is 15 residues. Trimming took 2 bases from V and 4 from J; bases not matched to a gene: 6. Profiling relied on immunoSEQ multiplex PCR, and the TCRdb table lists in-frame clones only, not all of them. The profile shows about 300,000 clones, more than 75% of them singletons. J is TRBJ1-2 and V is TRBV28; 8 bases align to TRBD1. The material sequenced was peripheral blood. This clonotype was sampled from a woman between 50 and 59 years old with acute or convalescent COVID-19. The CDR3 reads CASSLPDRGAYGYTF. For the CDR3, the DNA is TGTGCCAGCAGTTTACCCGACAGGGGAGCCTATGGCTACACCTTC.